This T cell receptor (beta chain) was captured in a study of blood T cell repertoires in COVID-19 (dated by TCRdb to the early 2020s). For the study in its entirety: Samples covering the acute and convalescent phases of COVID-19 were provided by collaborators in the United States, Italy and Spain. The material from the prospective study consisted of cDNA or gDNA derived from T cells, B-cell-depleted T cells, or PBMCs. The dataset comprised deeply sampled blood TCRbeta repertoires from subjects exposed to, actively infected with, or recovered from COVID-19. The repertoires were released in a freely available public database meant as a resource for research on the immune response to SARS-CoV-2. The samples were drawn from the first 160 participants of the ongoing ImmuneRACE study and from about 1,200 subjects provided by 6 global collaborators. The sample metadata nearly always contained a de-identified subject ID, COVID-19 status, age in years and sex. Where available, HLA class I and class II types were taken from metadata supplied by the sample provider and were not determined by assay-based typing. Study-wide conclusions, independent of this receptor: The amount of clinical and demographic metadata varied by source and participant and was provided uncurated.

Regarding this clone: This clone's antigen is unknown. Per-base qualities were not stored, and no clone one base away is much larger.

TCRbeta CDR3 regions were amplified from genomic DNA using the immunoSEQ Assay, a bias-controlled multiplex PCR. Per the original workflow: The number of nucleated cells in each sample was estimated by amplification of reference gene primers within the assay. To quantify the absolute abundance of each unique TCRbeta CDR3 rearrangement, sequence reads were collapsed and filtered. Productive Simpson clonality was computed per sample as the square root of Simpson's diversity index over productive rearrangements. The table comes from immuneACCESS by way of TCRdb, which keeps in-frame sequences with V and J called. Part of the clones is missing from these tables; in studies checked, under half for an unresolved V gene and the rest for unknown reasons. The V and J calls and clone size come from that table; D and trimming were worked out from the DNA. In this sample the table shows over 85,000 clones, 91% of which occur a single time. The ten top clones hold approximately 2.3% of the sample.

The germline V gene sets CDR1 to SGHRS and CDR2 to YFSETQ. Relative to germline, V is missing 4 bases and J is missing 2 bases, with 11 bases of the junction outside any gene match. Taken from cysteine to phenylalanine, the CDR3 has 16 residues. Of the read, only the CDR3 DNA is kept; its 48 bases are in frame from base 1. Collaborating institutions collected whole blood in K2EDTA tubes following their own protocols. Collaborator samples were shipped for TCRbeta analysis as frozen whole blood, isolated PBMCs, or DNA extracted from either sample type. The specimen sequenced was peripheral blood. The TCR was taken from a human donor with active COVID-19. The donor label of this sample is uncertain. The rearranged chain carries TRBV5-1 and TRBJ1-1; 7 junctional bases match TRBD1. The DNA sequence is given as TGCGCCAGCAGCCGTATCGGACAGGTCGTTAACACTGAAGCTTTCTTT. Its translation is CASSRIGQVVNTEAFF.